These T cell receptor beta chains were read from a single sample in a study of cytomegalovirus exposure and HLA in healthy donors. Repertoires were generated with immunoSEQ multiplex PCR, while TCRdb's copy carries only in-frame clones and drops some. The sample holds around 130,000 clones, around 81% seen once. The sample comprised PBMCs. These receptors were obtained from a woman in her 50s in good health and CMV-seronegative. CDR3s include the opening cysteine and the closing phenylalanine or tryptophan. A D gene is named only where the DNA matches it firmly. Size values are once, few and many counts, or a class for expanded clones, and some rows have none.

j_call clone_size v_call d_call cdr3_aa cdr3_nt
TRBJ1-5 . TRBV6-6 . CASTPGGYSNQPQHF TGTGCCAGCACCCCGGGGGGGTATAGCAATCAGCCCCAGCATTTT
TRBJ1-2 . TRBV7-7 . CAPGGMGGYTF TGTGCACCCGGGGGAATGGGGGGCTACACCTTC
TRBJ1-4 . TRBV11-2 . CASSFTRTGTNEKLFF TGTGCCAGCAGCTTTACCAGAACAGGGACGAATGAAAAACTGTTTTTT
TRBJ2-1 . TRBV7-3 TRBD2 CASSLLSAGANEQFF TGTGCCAGCAGCTTATTATCAGCGGGAGCAAATGAGCAGTTCTTC
TRBJ1-1 . TRBV28 . CASPQPGVNTEAFF TGTGCCAGCCCCCAACCGGGAGTGAACACTGAAGCTTTCTTT
TRBJ1-1 few TRBV28 . CASSLGGPNTEAFF TGTGCCAGCAGTTTAGGAGGACCGAACACTGAAGCTTTCTTT
TRBJ1-2 . TRBV29-1 . CSVVKGLNYGYTF TGCAGCGTTGTGAAGGGGCTAAACTATGGCTACACCTTC
TRBJ2-1 . TRBV10-3 TRBD1 CAISEGTGGYNEQFF TGTGCCATCAGTGAAGGGACAGGTGGTTACAATGAGCAGTTCTTC
TRBJ2-3 . TRBV5-4 . CASSLYLADTQYF TGTGCCAGCAGCCTCTACCTGGCAGATACGCAGTATTTT
TRBJ1-5 . TRBV4-3 TRBD1 CASSPDRGDQPQHF TGCGCCAGCAGCCCGGACAGGGGGGATCAGCCCCAGCATTTT
TRBJ1-1 . TRBV4-2 TRBD1 CASSQDLTGKNTEAFF TGTGCCAGCAGCCAAGATTTGACAGGGAAGAACACTGAAGCTTTCTTT
TRBJ2-3 . TRBV29-1 . CSTGQEGSDTQYF TGCAGCACCGGACAGGAGGGGTCAGATACGCAGTATTTT
TRBJ2-3 . TRBV7-3 . CASSLTRLAGTQYF TGTGCCAGCAGCTTAACGCGTCTAGCAGGCACGCAGTATTTT
TRBJ2-3 . TRBV4-2 . CASSQRGTVDTQYF TGTGCCAGCAGCCAACGCGGGACCGTGGATACGCAGTATTTT
TRBJ2-7 once TRBV5-1 . CASSLDRTYEQYF TGCGCCAGCAGCTTGGACAGGACCTACGAGCAGTACTTC
TRBJ2-3 . TRBV7-3 . CASSFGSRTDTQYF TGTGCCAGCAGCTTCGGATCGAGGACAGATACGCAGTATTTT
TRBJ1-1 . TRBV5-1 . CASSLEVGGANTEAFF TGCGCCAGCAGCTTGGAAGTTGGGGGGGCGAACACTGAAGCTTTCTTT
TRBJ1-2 once TRBV15 . CATSSSSGTPTFNYGYTF TGTGCCACCAGCAGCTCCTCCGGGACACCAACCTTTAACTATGGCTACACCTTC
TRBJ2-1 . TRBV6-4 TRBD2 CASRGTSGLLNEQFF TGTGCCAGCCGCGGGACTAGCGGGCTCTTGAATGAGCAGTTCTTC
TRBJ2-1 . TRBV29-1 . CSVEVRGTNEQFF TGCAGCGTTGAAGTTCGGGGGACCAATGAGCAGTTCTTC
TRBJ2-5 . TRBV7-2 . CASSRTKETQYF TGTGCCAGCAGCCGGACTAAAGAGACCCAGTACTTC
TRBJ2-3 . TRBV19 TRBD2 CASSGREGWSDTQYF TGTGCCAGTAGTGGGCGGGAGGGCTGGTCGGATACGCAGTATTTT
TRBJ1-1 once TRBV7-9 . CASNPLGANTEAFF TGTGCCAGCAACCCACTGGGAGCGAACACTGAAGCTTTCTTT
TRBJ2-3 . TRBV19 . CASSRQGNTDTQYF TGTGCCAGTAGTCGGCAGGGGAACACAGATACGCAGTATTTT
TRBJ1-5 few TRBV7-9 . CSSSLRDRPQHF TGTTCCAGCAGCTTGCGGGACCGGCCCCAGCATTTT
TRBJ2-3 . TRBV4-2 . CASSQVGGSTDTQYF TGTGCCAGCAGCCAAGTTGGCGGTAGCACAGATACGCAGTATTTT
TRBJ2-5 few TRBV4-3 TRBD2 CASSQDRLAVETQYF TGCGCCAGCAGCCAAGATCGACTAGCGGTAGAGACCCAGTACTTC
TRBJ1-5 once TRBV28 . CASSFFGGFDQPQHF TGTGCCAGCAGTTTTTTCGGGGGGTTCGATCAGCCCCAGCATTTT
TRBJ1-1 . TRBV29-1 . CSVEGRGLEAFF TGCAGCGTTGAAGGCAGAGGCCTTGAAGCTTTCTTT
TRBJ2-5 . TRBV6-1 . CASARPGGFETQYF TGTGCCAGCGCTCGGCCAGGGGGGTTCGAGACCCAGTACTTC
TRBJ2-3 . TRBV19 . CASNSGPRGTQYF TGTGCCAGCAACTCCGGTCCCAGGGGCACGCAGTATTTT
TRBJ1-2 . TRBV4-1 TRBD1 CASSQVVDRGASNYGYTF TGCGCCAGCAGCCAAGTAGTTGACAGGGGGGCTTCGAACTATGGCTACACCTTC